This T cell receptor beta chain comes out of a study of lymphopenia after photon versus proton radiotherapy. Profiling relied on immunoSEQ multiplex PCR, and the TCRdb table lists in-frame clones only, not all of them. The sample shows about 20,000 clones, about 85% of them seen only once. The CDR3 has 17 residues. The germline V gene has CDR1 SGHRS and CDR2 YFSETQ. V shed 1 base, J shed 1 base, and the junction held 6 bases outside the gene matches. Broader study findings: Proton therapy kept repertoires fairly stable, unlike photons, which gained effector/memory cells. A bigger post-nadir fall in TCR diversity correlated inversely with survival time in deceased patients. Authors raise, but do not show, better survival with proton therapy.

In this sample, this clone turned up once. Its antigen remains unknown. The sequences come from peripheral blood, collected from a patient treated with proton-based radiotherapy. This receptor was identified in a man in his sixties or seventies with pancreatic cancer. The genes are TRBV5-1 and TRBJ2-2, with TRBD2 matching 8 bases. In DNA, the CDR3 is TGCGCCAGCAGCTTGCTTTCCGCGGGGGGGAACACCGGGGAGCTGTTTTTT. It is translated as CASSLLSAGGNTGELFF.